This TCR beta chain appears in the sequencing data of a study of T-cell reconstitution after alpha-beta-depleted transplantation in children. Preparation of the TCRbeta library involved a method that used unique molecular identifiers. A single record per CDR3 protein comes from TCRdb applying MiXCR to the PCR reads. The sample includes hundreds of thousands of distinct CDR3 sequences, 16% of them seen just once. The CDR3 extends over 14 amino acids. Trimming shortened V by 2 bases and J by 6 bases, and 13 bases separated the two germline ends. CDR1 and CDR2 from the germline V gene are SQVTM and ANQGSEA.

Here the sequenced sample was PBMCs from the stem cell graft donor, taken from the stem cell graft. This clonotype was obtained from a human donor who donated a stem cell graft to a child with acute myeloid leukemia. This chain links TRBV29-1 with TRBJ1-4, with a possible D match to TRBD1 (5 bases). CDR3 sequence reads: CSVEQGPGDEKLFF. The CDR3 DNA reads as TGCAGCGTTGAACAGGGACCTGGAGATGAAAAACTGTTTTTT. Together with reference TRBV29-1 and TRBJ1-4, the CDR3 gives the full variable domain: SAVISQKPSRDICQRGTSLTIQCQVDSQVTMMFWYRQQPGQSLTLIATANQGSEATYESGFVIDKFPISRPNLTFSTLTVSNMSPEDSSIYLCSVEQGPGDEKLFFGSGTQLSVL.